Listed here are 5 T cell receptor beta chains from one sample, sequenced in a study of blood T cells in healthy people across ages. Next came a second PCR, run for roughly 6 to 11 cycles, which used a sample-barcoded 5' primer along with a J-beta primer mix. TCRdb reanalysed the 5' RACE reads using MiXCR and keeps one entry per CDR3 protein. This table holds around 1,900,000 distinct CDR3 sequences, about two fifths found once. The sample was blood. Receptors were obtained from a human donor in good health.

With respect to this clonotype: The junction departs from the called germline gene at one end, perhaps through a read error. The chain recombines TRBV12-3 or TRBV12-4 with TRBJ1-2, with D uncertain. The CDR3 runs 11 residues. CDR3 residues: CTSRRGGGYTF. The CDR3 DNA reads TGTACCAGCAGAAGAGGAGGCGGCTACACCTTC.

The chain uses TRBV5-1 and TRBJ1-1, with 9 bases matching TRBD1. V was pared by 3 bases and J by 1 base, with 10 bases of the junction left unmatched. The CDR3 covers 17 residues. Germline assignment: CDR1 SGHRS and CDR2 YFSETQ. The CDR3 DNA sequence: TGCGCCAGCAGCTGGAGCCGGGACAGGGTGACGAACACTGAAGCTTTCTTT. Protein: CASSWSRDRVTNTEAFF.

The table lists this clonotype with a few counts. This sequence joins TRBV12-3 or TRBV12-4 and TRBJ2-3, with D perhaps matching TRBD1 (6 bases). V lost 6 bases, J lost 11 bases, and 21 bases lay in between. The CDR3 covers 14 residues. CDR3 protein: CASSQSTNRVEQYF. The CDR3 DNA sequence: TGTGCCAGCAGCCAATCAACGAACAGGGTAGAGCAGTATTTT.

This clonotype has just a few counts. The V and J genes are TRBV29-1 and TRBJ1-2, with a possible D match to TRBD1 (5 bases). The CDR3 runs to 15 residues. The V gene's germline CDR1 is SQVTM and CDR2 ANQGSEA. The V gene lost 1 base and the J gene lost 0 bases, with 12 bases spanning the gap. CDR3: CSVEGGRLANYGYTF. CDR3 bases: TGCAGCGTTGAAGGGGGGAGATTAGCTAACTATGGCTACACCTTC. The complete variable domain, with remaining parts taken from reference TRBV29-1 and TRBJ1-2, reads SAVISQKPSRDICQRGTSLTIQCQVDSQVTMMFWYRQQPGQSLTLIATANQGSEATYESGFVIDKFPISRPNLTFSTLTVSNMSPEDSSIYLCSVEGGRLANYGYTFGSGTRLTVV.

This chain connects TRBV7-8 to TRBJ2-5, with 9 bases aligning to TRBD2. Germline CDR1 is SGHVS and CDR2 is FQNEAQ. V gave up 0 bases and J gave up 5 bases; unmatched junction bases: 10. The CDR3 extends over 17 amino acids. CDR3 loop: CASSLAPGLALGETQYF. The CDR3 nucleotides read TGTGCCAGCAGCTTAGCGCCTGGACTAGCGTTGGGGGAGACCCAGTACTTC.